Sequencing of this T cell receptor (beta chain) was carried out in a study of blood T cells in healthy people across ages. The overall study: About one barcoded beta molecule per two T cells came from capture by template switching.

Caucasian, healthy and from Russia, the donors were aged between about 6 and 90. J lost 5 bases, V lost 5 bases, and 5 bases had no gene match. The CDR3 loop spans 13 amino acids. Germline assignment: CDR1 ENHRY and CDR2 SYGVKD. Details on this clonotype: Its antigen is unidentified.

A second PCR of about 6 to 12 cycles used a sample-barcoded 5' primer and a J-beta primer mix. TCRdb processed the 5' RACE reads anew with MiXCR; each CDR3 protein has one entry. This sample yields more than 600,000 distinct CDR3 sequences, of which around 25% are seen a single time; 8% to 10% belongs to the top ten. Study-level results: There was a strong correlation between TCR beta diversity and naive T cell percentage. In older individuals, TCR beta diversity per million T cells was lower, falling roughly linearly with age.

The same sample was also studied in work on T cells of mothers and their children.

The material sequenced was blood. This receptor was identified in a boy under 18 in good health. This chain connects TRBV10-3 to TRBJ2-5; 7 bases are shared with TRBD1. The CDR3 DNA reads as TGTGCCATCAGTATCGACAGGGCGGAGACCCAGTACTTC. Its protein product is CAISIDRAETQYF.